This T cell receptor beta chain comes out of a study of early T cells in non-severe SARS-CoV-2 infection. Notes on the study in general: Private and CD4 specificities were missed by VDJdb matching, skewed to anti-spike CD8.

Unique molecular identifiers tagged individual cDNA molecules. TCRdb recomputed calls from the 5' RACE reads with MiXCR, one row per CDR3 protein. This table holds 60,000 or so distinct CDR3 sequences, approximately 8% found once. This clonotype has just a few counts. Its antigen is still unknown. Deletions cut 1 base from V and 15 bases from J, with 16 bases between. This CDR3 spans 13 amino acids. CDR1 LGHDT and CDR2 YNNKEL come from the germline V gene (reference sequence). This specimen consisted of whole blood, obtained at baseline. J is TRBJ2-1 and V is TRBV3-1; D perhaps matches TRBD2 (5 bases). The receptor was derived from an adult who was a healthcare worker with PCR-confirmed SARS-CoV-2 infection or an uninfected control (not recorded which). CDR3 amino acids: CASSQGASFFGFF. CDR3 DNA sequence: TGTGCCAGCAGCCAAGGGGCTAGCTTCTTCGGGTTCTTC.